A selection of T cell receptor beta chains follows, all from one sample in a study of shared clonotypes between healthy human individuals. Data came from immunoSEQ multiplex PCR; TCRdb stores just in-frame clones and leaves some out. The table shows about 2.3 million clones, with about 92% occurring only once. The material sequenced was naive CD4+ T cells from PBMCs. Every receptor here comes from a man younger than 35 in good health. Some clones in this sample may be carry-over from other donors' samples. The CDR3 runs from the conserved cysteine through the conserved F or W. A D gene is named only where the DNA matches it firmly. The listing skips clone size in some rows; elsewhere it reads once, few, many or a size class.

CASSLTTGIPYGYTF	TGTGCCAGCAGTTTAACGACAGGGATCCCCTATGGCTACACCTTC	TRBD1	TRBV6-5	TRBJ1-2	-
CASLQANTGELFF	TGTGCCAGCCTACAGGCTAACACCGGGGAGCTGTTTTTT	-	TRBV7-2	TRBJ2-2	-
CATSRGTGGAFEKLFF	TGTGCCACCAGCAGAGGGACAGGGGGCGCTTTTGAAAAACTGTTTTTT	TRBD1	TRBV15	TRBJ1-4	-
CASSPRDRPSYEQYF	TGTGCCAGCAGTCCCCGGGACAGACCTTCCTACGAGCAGTACTTC	TRBD1	TRBV28	TRBJ2-7	-
CASSGHPDRVTYEQYF	TGTGCCAGCAGCGGACATCCAGACAGGGTTACCTACGAGCAGTACTTC	TRBD1	TRBV11-2	TRBJ2-7	-
CASSQTSYEQYF	TGTGCCAGCAGTCAGACTTCCTACGAGCAGTACTTC	-	TRBV2	TRBJ2-7	-
CASSQASQPTYEQYF	TGCGCCAGCAGCCAAGCCTCGCAGCCAACCTACGAGCAGTACTTC	-	TRBV4-1	TRBJ2-7	-
CASSFVLGEQYF	TGTGCCAGCAGCTTCGTCTTAGGCGAGCAGTACTTC	-	TRBV7-9	TRBJ2-7	-
CASRGLSGSSYNEQFF	TGTGCCAGTAGAGGCCTTTCGGGGAGCTCCTACAATGAGCAGTTCTTC	-	TRBV19	TRBJ2-1	once
CASSHLGRAGTSQETQYF	TGTGCCAGCAGCCACCTTGGGAGGGCTGGGACTTCTCAAGAGACCCAGTACTTC	TRBD2	TRBV7-8	TRBJ2-5	-
CASSPQNYGYTF	TGTGCCAGCAGTCCCCAGAACTATGGCTACACCTTC	-	TRBV11-2	TRBJ1-2	-
CASSSSLQDREQYF	TGTGCCAGCAGCTCGAGTTTACAGGATCGCGAGCAGTACTTC	-	TRBV6-5	TRBJ2-7	-
CASSLLGTGEEKLFF	TGCGCCAGCAGCTTGCTCGGGACAGGGGAGGAAAAACTGTTTTTT	TRBD1	TRBV5-1	TRBJ1-4	-
CASSSRTGGPYEQYF	TGTGCCAGCAGCTCTCGGACAGGGGGGCCCTACGAGCAGTACTTC	TRBD1	TRBV7-2	TRBJ2-7	-
CASSRDTYTEAFF	TGTGCCAGCAGTCGGGACACCTATACTGAAGCTTTCTTT	-	TRBV2	TRBJ1-1	-
CASSQTGSEQFF	TGTGCCAGCAGCCAGACAGGGAGTGAGCAGTTCTTC	TRBD1	TRBV7-7	TRBJ2-1	-
CASSRGITGANVLTF	TGTGCCAGTAGTAGGGGAATAACTGGGGCCAACGTCCTGACTTTC	-	TRBV19	TRBJ2-6	-
CASSLLEGAAGRNEQFF	TGTGCCAGCAGCTTATTAGAGGGGGCGGCGGGGAGGAATGAGCAGTTCTTC	-	TRBV7-6	TRBJ2-1	-
CASRALWASGTTGELFF	TGTGCCAGCAGGGCGCTTTGGGCTAGCGGTACGACCGGGGAGCTGTTTTTT	TRBD2	TRBV27	TRBJ2-2	once
CASSVATSGRAGGTDTQYF	TGTGCCAGCAGCGTAGCTACGAGCGGGAGGGCCGGTGGCACAGATACGCAGTATTTT	TRBD2	TRBV9	TRBJ2-3	-
CASSQEDGLAGDLAKNIQYF	TGCGCCAGCAGCCAAGAGGACGGACTAGCGGGGGATCTAGCCAAAAACATTCAGTACTTC	TRBD2	TRBV10-1	TRBJ2-4	-
CASRGTGAPYNEQFF	TGTGCCAGCAGAGGTACCGGGGCCCCCTACAATGAGCAGTTCTTC	-	TRBV6-5	TRBJ2-1	-
CAISVTTEGEQFF	TGTGCCATCAGTGTGACTACCGAGGGTGAGCAGTTCTTC	-	TRBV10-3	TRBJ2-1	-
CASGPQPPGTTYEQYF	TGTGCCAGCGGCCCACAACCCCCCGGGACTACCTACGAGCAGTACTTC	TRBD2	TRBV6-6	TRBJ2-7	-
CASSLLGTTGSEQYF	TGTGCCAGCAGCTTACTCGGGACAACGGGTTCCGAGCAGTACTTC	-	TRBV7-9	TRBJ2-7	once
CASSPPGADTQYF	TGTGCCAGCAGCCCCCCGGGAGCGGATACGCAGTATTTT	-	TRBV9	TRBJ2-3	-
CASRLSGANVLTF	TGTGCCAGCAGGCTCTCTGGGGCCAACGTCCTGACTTTC	-	TRBV28	TRBJ2-6	-
CASKGRSSYNEQFF	TGTGCCAGTAAAGGCAGAAGCTCCTACAATGAGCAGTTCTTC	-	TRBV19	TRBJ2-1	-
CATSREVEGSYGYTF	TGTGCCACCAGCAGAGAAGTGGAGGGTAGCTATGGCTACACCTTC	-	TRBV15	TRBJ1-2	-
CASRIPGTGSQPQHF	TGTGCCAGTAGGATCCCCGGGACAGGGTCTCAGCCCCAGCATTTT	TRBD1	TRBV28	TRBJ1-5	-
CASSEIDGRVGELFF	TGTGCCAGCAGTGAGATCGACGGGAGGGTCGGGGAGCTGTTTTTT	TRBD2	TRBV2	TRBJ2-2	-
CASSQLMDSLRFF	TGCGCCAGCAGCCAGCTGATGGACTCCCTGAGGTTCTTC	-	TRBV4-1	TRBJ2-1	-
CASSLGLAEQFF	TGTGCCAGCAGCTTGGGACTAGCGGAGCAGTTCTTC	TRBD2	TRBV5-8	TRBJ2-1	once
CASSERRVWVAGGNRYEQYF	TGTGCCAGCAGTGAAAGGCGAGTGTGGGTAGCGGGAGGTAATAGGTACGAGCAGTACTTC	TRBD2	TRBV6-1	TRBJ2-7	-
CASSTHAGQGAVNTEAFF	TGTGCCAGCAGCACCCACGCGGGACAGGGGGCAGTGAACACTGAAGCTTTCTTT	-	TRBV21-1	TRBJ1-1	-
CASSTGTSGSGSRATQYF	TGTGCCAGCAGTACCGGGACTAGCGGGAGTGGAAGTCGTGCGACCCAGTACTTC	TRBD2	TRBV9	TRBJ2-5	once
CASSGGTSGYTGELFF	TGTGCCAGCAGCGGCGGGACTAGCGGATACACCGGGGAGCTGTTTTTT	TRBD2	TRBV5-4	TRBJ2-2	-
CASSFGPRYEAFF	TGTGCCAGCAGCTTCGGACCCAGATATGAAGCTTTCTTT	-	TRBV7-3	TRBJ1-1	-
CASSIRRGREQYF	TGTGCCAGTAGTATTCGGAGAGGGCGGGAGCAGTACTTC	-	TRBV19	TRBJ2-7	-
CASSPRSGFIVETQYF	TGTGCCAGCAGCCCTCGGTCGGGGTTTATAGTGGAGACCCAGTACTTC	-	TRBV5-5	TRBJ2-5	-
CASSLGGMNTEAFF	TGTGCCAGCAGCTTAGGGGGTATGAACACTGAAGCTTTCTTT	-	TRBV7-3	TRBJ1-1	-
CASSTRSRDEQYF	TGTGCCAGCAGCACCCGGAGCAGGGACGAGCAGTACTTC	-	TRBV5-6	TRBJ2-7	-
CASRTGGYLNTEAFF	TGTGCCAGTAGGACAGGGGGTTATTTGAACACTGAAGCTTTCTTT	TRBD1	TRBV19	TRBJ1-1	-
CASRSWTLDYGYTF	TGTGCCAGCAGATCATGGACCCTGGACTATGGCTACACCTTC	-	TRBV6-5	TRBJ1-2	-
CASSLTSGNPGELFF	TGCGCCAGCAGCTTAACTAGCGGGAATCCCGGGGAGCTGTTTTTT	TRBD2	TRBV5-1	TRBJ2-2	-
CASSSGLAGSYEQYF	TGTGCCAGCAGCTCCGGACTAGCGGGCTCCTACGAGCAGTACTTC	TRBD2	TRBV11-2	TRBJ2-7	-
CSARTGNTEAFF	TGCAGCGCCCGGACAGGGAACACTGAAGCTTTCTTT	TRBD1	TRBV29-1	TRBJ1-1	-